The clone carrying this T cell receptor (beta chain) has at least ten counts. The V segment lost 4 bases and the J segment 3 bases; nucleotides outside the gene matches: 6. Germline CDR1 is SGHNT and CDR2 is YYREEE (reference sequence). The CDR3 is 14 amino acids. The time point denotes: patch test 1, 2 weeks after DPC sensitization. Treatment described: therapeutic diphenylcyclopropenone sensitization with weekly scalp DPC. TCRdb recomputed calls from the RACE reads with MiXCR, one row per CDR3 protein. The sample has about 71,000 distinct CDR3 sequences, 9.8% seen once; the top ten hold roughly 3.3%. The source of the sample is a study of human T cells and chemical hapten exposure.

Here the sequenced sample was whole blood, taken in connection with sensitization to the hapten diphenylcyclopropenone (DPC). The chain uses TRBV5-4 and TRBJ1-2, with 7 bases fitting TRBD1. This receptor was identified in a woman between 40 and 50 years old with alopecia areata. Some clones in this sample may be carry-over from other donors' samples. CDR3 sequence reads: CASSLGTEDYGYTF. The CDR3 region has the DNA TGTGCCAGCAGCCTTGGGACAGAAGACTATGGCTACACCTTC.